The present TCR beta chain was sequenced within a study of regulatory T cells in long-lasting Graves disease (dated by TCRdb to about 2021). At the level of the whole study: Newly diagnosed Graves' disease patients had taken antithyroid drugs for less than 3 months. A total of some 33 samples were covered by TCR sequencing, comprising approximately 13 persistent and about 20 newly diagnosed Graves' disease patients. This study used TCR sequencing and RNA sequencing of peripheral blood to compare persistent Graves' disease patients against newly diagnosed Graves' disease patients. The study took place in China and was registered as a clinical trial. The paper's findings and limits, for the study overall: As a limitation, the authors acknowledged that the small sample size may reduce accuracy. Peripheral blood alone was examined, since thyroid tissue, which constituted the primary lesion, could not be accessed. Compared with newly diagnosed patients, patients with persistent Graves' disease had lower TCR Shannon entropy and fewer highly expanded clones, which suggests clonal expansion. A larger number of public clonotypes was shared among persistent patients (around 3,000) than among newly diagnosed patients (around 970). Only the TCR beta chain was sequenced and analyzed. Persistent disease showed preferential use of TRBV28, TRBJ1-2 and TRBJ2-5, whereas newly diagnosed disease favored TRBV20-1 and TRBJ2-1.

The CDR3 starts with the cysteine, ends with the phenylalanine, and has 13 residues. Only the CDR3 region is kept as DNA, spanning 39 bases read in frame from base 1. CDR1 MNHNS and CDR2 SASEGT were looked up in the germline V gene. V is shortened by 8 bases, J by 3 bases, and the region joining them spans 8 bases. This specimen's time point label, per the study, means: newly diagnosed GD, antithyroid drugs for less than 3 months. For both TCR sequencing and RNA sequencing, RNA was extracted from PBMCs using TRIzol. The diagnosis of Graves' disease was made according to American Thyroid Association guidelines. Patients were recruited from an endocrinology department in Xi'an, China. From each patient, around 9.3 milliliters of peripheral blood was collected into an EDTA anticoagulant tube. Ficoll Paque Plus density gradient separation was used to isolate PBMCs, and no further T cell sorting was performed. An Agilent 2100 Bioanalyzer and agarose gel were used to assess RNA quality, and a NanoDrop 2000 was used to measure RNA concentration.

The library was obtained by multiplex PCR. The sequencing machine was an Illumina HiSeq 4000. To build TCR beta libraries, CDR3 regions were amplified by Arm-PCR using iRepertoire HTBI primers. PCR products were gel purified before sequencing. Processing in the source paper ran as follows. Across samples, roughly 60 TRBV and approximately 15 TRBJ segments were identified and used for gene usage analysis of CDR3 amino acid clonotypes. Filtered high-quality paired reads were merged into contigs using COPE and FqMerger. BLAST was used to align contigs to IMGT TRBV, TRBD and TRBJ reference genes, with CDR3 defined following IMGT. Highly expanded clones were defined as clonotypes with a frequency above 0.1%. Shannon entropy was used to measure repertoire diversity, and the Gini coefficient was used to measure V-J evenness. Public clonotypes were defined as clonotypes shared by more than one individual. TCRdb itself trimmed the public reads at Q25 with fastp, ran MiXCR and retained productive beta chains. Rows are unified per CDR3 protein, each entry keeping the most common DNA and genes. The V and J calls and clone size come from TCRdb's table, not from the authors' own analysis. Present in this sample are 450,000 to 700,000 distinct CDR3 sequences, 13% of which were seen just once. Clones ranked in the top ten supply 10% of the sample.

With respect to this clonotype: Which antigen it targets is not known. No quality values exist for individual bases; no much larger clone is one base distant.

This sample was shared with a second study, whose subject was T cells in Graves' hyperthyroidism and ophthalmopathy. Reported in the second study: Stable Graves' hyperthyroidism was defined as the absence of progression to ophthalmopathy over 18 months of follow-up. Hyperthyroidism patients were newly diagnosed, had a disease duration of under 2 months, and were aged 18 to 65 years. Exclusion was applied to patients with uncontrolled infections, other autoimmune diseases, pregnancy or lactation. Diagnoses were established on the basis of clinical symptoms, serum thyroxine and TRAb, thyroid ultrasound, and orbital computed tomography. The TCR CDR3 was subjected to a first round of RT-PCR using the HTBI primer set and the Qiagen OneStep RT-PCR kit. Most expanded thyroid clonotypes (frequency above 0.001) were also detected in blood, suggesting blood repertoires may reflect thyroid immune responses. A 13 V-J signature model separated ophthalmopathy from stable hyperthyroidism, with approximately 87% sensitivity and roughly 84% specificity in cross-validation and 80%/75% in testing. During validation, the model predicted progression to ophthalmopathy a median of around 7 months ahead of onset, with 70.59% sensitivity and about 75% specificity. To identify TCR V-J signatures that set the groups apart, the researchers used a discovery cohort of 100 patients, made up of about 44 with Graves' ophthalmopathy and around 58 with stable Graves' hyperthyroidism. Prospective prediction of ophthalmopathy was tested in an independent validation cohort of approximately 19 hyperthyroidism patients and around 16 patients who later progressed to ophthalmopathy. The approximately 90 discovery patients were divided at random into training and test sets in a 7:3 ratio. Thyroid tissue and blood T-cell repertoires from six Graves' hyperthyroidism patients were also compared in the study. After blood sampling, hyperthyroidism patients were treated with methimazole at a starting dose of 30 mg daily, and ophthalmopathy patients were treated with high-dose intravenous methylprednisolone. Libraries were constructed in a second round of multiplex PCR, after which size selection and purification were carried out. Paired-end sequencing of the libraries was performed with 100 bp reads on an Illumina HiSeq2000. SOAPnuke was used to process the raw data, removing reads that contained adapters or uncalled bases, had a mean Phred below 15, or lacked an exact match to the constant primer or identifier. COPE v1.2.5 was used to merge high-quality paired reads, and clonotypes were defined as unique nucleotide sequences. MiTCR v1.1 was used to align the clonotypes against IMGT TRBV, TRBD and TRBJ reference segments. Only V-J combinations with frequency above 0.0001, covering 99.2% of repertoires, were analysed. The TCS score was defined as F50 (clonal expansion) divided by E x V (chaos), with BLOSUM62-based TCRdist calculated between CDR3 peptides within each V-J. Welch's t-statistics and random forest reduced roughly 500 V-J features to about 12, which were used in a naive Bayes classifier (R e1071). No statistical method was used to set the sample size in advance, and investigators knew the group allocation. The paper describes TCR Vbeta CDR3 sequencing of 135 peripheral blood samples, made up of 43 ophthalmopathy patients, around 78 hyperthyroidism patients and 17 progressor patients.

This TCR was recovered from a man aged 30-40 years with Graves disease. Donor details come from another sample of the same person, matched by shared clones. The rearranged segments are TRBV6-1 and TRBJ2-6, with the D gene too uncertain to name. Sequencing used peripheral blood mononuclear cells (PBMCs), obtained at new diagnosis, from a patient treated with antithyroid drugs. The DNA sequence reads TGTGCCAGCCTCAGAGGTGGGGCCAACGTCCTGACTTTC. It specifies CASLRGGANVLTF.